Reported below is one TCR beta chain. The antigen is undetermined. This entry belongs to a study of T cell responses to AZD1222 COVID-19 vaccine. General study results and limits: Nearly half of the spike-specific TCRs reportedly recognize variant regions that carry no mutations.

Data came from immunoSEQ multiplex PCR; TCRdb stores just in-frame clones and leaves some out. The repertoire holds roughly 81,000 clones, with 86% as singletons. Source: peripheral blood, taken on day 0 of AZD1222 vaccination. This receptor was obtained from an adult in good health.

The CDR3 protein is CASSAVRDRGTEAFF. Written as DNA, the CDR3 is TGTGCCAGCAGCGCGGTCCGGGACAGGGGCACTGAAGCTTTCTTT. V is TRBV7-3 and J is TRBJ1-1, with 10 positions matching TRBD1. From germline, CDR1 is SGHTA and CDR2 FQGTGA. This CDR3 comprises 15 residues. V shed 5 bases, J shed 4 bases, and the junction held 7 bases outside the gene matches.